The 20 T cell receptor beta chains given below trace back to one sample, sequenced in a study of T cell repertoires in aging, cancer and after chemotherapy. TRB rearrangements spanning V, D and J were amplified using mixed TRB-A/B primers. TCRdb called the multiplex PCR reads again in MiXCR, with one record for every CDR3 protein. The table shows about 3,000 distinct CDR3 sequences, with about 20% occurring only once. Amplification of TCR beta used genomic DNA extracted from peripheral blood. The sequencing input was blood. Source of these receptors: a human donor with a solid tumor.

By share, this clonotype ranks as medium-sized. The V gene is TRBV6-2 or TRBV6-3, the J gene TRBJ1-6; D gene unclear. The germline CDR1 and CDR2 sequences are MNHEY and SVGEGT. This CDR3 has 14 amino acids. V lost 0 bases, J lost 10 bases, and 10 bases lay in between. The CDR3 coding sequence is TGTGCCAGCAGTTACTCGAGTAGGCCATCACCCCTCCACTTT. As protein: CASSYSSRPSPLHF.

This clonotype was seen a few times. The chain links TRBV20-1 to TRBJ1-2, with 9 bases lining up with TRBD1. The CDR3 extends over 13 amino acids. CDR1 is DFQATT, CDR2 SNEGSKA, per germline (reference sequence). V lost 6 bases to trimming and J lost 4 bases; unmatched junction nucleotides: 6. The CDR3 DNA is TGCAGTGCCAGCGGACAGGGGATCTATGGCTACACCTTC. It encodes CSASGQGIYGYTF.

This clonotype is medium-sized in the sample. The chain recombines TRBV6-5 with TRBJ1-6; 7 bases match TRBD1. The CDR3 sequence is 13 residues long. The trim removed 5 bases at V and 7 bases at J, leaving 2 bases unmatched. CDR1 MNHEY and CDR2 SVGAGI come from the germline V gene. CDR3 sequence (DNA): TGTGCCAGCAGTGGGACAGCCAATTCACCCCTCCACTTT. It codes for CASSGTANSPLHF.

The chain joins TRBV5-1 to TRBJ1-1; TRBD1 might be the D (5 bases). CDR1 SGHRS and CDR2 YFSETQ come from the germline V gene. Trimming took 0 bases from V and 1 from J, leaving 10 bases between them. The CDR3 runs to 15 residues. CDR3 sequence reads: CASSLATGRNTEAFF. The CDR3 DNA is TGCGCCAGCAGCTTGGCTACGGGACGGAACACTGAAGCTTTCTTT. Together with reference TRBV5-1 and TRBJ1-1, the CDR3 gives the full variable domain: KAGVTQTPRYLIKTRGQQVTLSCSPISGHRSVSWYQQTPGQGLQFLFEYFSETQRNKGNFPGRFSGRQFSNSRSEMNVSTLELGDSALYLCASSLATGRNTEAFFGQGTRLTVV.

The chain couples TRBV6-2 or TRBV6-3 to TRBJ2-7, with D tentatively TRBD1 (6 bases). Germline CDR1 reads MNHEY; CDR2 reads SVGEGT. CDR3 size: 15 residues. Trimming left V 10 bases short and J 3 bases short, with 22 bases between. The CDR3 spells CATRDRVRGVYEQYF. CDR3 coding DNA: TGTGCCACACGGGACCGGGTCAGGGGTGTCTACGAGCAGTACTTC.

The CDR3 is CASRRPGLISTDTQYF. The CDR3 DNA follows: TGTGCCAGCAGAAGACCGGGACTCATTAGCACAGATACGCAGTATTTT. The chain is built from TRBV6-2 or TRBV6-3 and TRBJ2-3, with D tentatively TRBD2 (6 bases). Between the trimmed V and J ends, which lost 6 bases and 0 bases, there was a span of 16 bases. The CDR3 has 16 amino acids. Germline-derived CDR1 and CDR2 are MNHEY and SVGEGT.

This CDR3 reads CASSSGQEAQPQHF. The CDR3 bases are TGTGCCAGCAGTTCCGGACAGGAGGCTCAGCCCCAGCATTTT. The chain recombines TRBV6-2 or TRBV6-3 with TRBJ1-5, with 7 bases identical to TRBD1. Trimming at V came to 4 bases and at J to 6 bases, leaving 6 bases not matched to a gene. Germline V gives CDR1 MNHEY, CDR2 SVGEGT. The CDR3 spans 14 residues.

Judged by abundance, this clonotype is medium-sized. The CDR3 nucleotides are TGTGCCAGCAGCTTAGACAGGGTGAACACTGAAGCTTTCTTT. Its protein product is CASSLDRVNTEAFF. The chain joins TRBV7-2 to TRBJ1-1; D is possibly TRBD1 (6 bases). CDR3 length: 14 amino acids. Trimming stripped 1 base from V and 0 bases from J, with 6 bases between. CDR1 and CDR2 (germline): SGHTA, FQGNSA.

The chain has TRBV5-1 and TRBJ1-3; D remains ambiguous. Germline V CDR1 and CDR2: SGHRS, YFSETQ. The V end lost 1 base, the J end lost 6 bases, and 14 bases lay between the germline ends. The length of the CDR3 is 15 residues. For the CDR3, the DNA is TGCGCCAGCAGCTTGCGTGCGGCTTTGGAAAACACCATATATTTT. Protein: CASSLRAALENTIYF.

The rearrangement uses TRBV7-3 and TRBJ1-1; 9 bases match TRBD1. The CDR3 has 13 residues. Germline V gives CDR1 SGHTA, CDR2 FQGTGA. Trimming took 10 bases from V and 3 from J; bases not matched to a gene: 6. The CDR3 loop is CATGQGRDTEAFF. The CDR3 DNA is TGTGCCACCGGACAGGGGAGGGACACTGAAGCTTTCTTT.

The chain has TRBV12-3 or TRBV12-4 and TRBJ1-2, with D possibly TRBD1 on 6 matching bases. V was shortened by 6 bases and J by 5 bases, with 22 bases between the two germline ends. The CDR3 sequence is 16 residues long. In DNA, the CDR3 is TGTGCCAGCAGCTCTCACGGGGGCCGAGGGGGGTATGGCTACACCTTC. Amino acid sequence: CASSSHGGRGGYGYTF.

This clonotype is categorized as medium-sized. This chain connects TRBV6-5 to TRBJ2-7; the match to TRBD1 covers 7 bases. CDR3 length: 17 amino acids. V lost 2 bases, J lost 6 bases, and 16 bases stayed unmatched. CDR1 is MNHEY, CDR2 SVGAGI, per germline. The CDR3 DNA follows: TGTGCCAGCAGTTACGCCTCCGGGACAGTCTTCCTAGGCGAGCAGTACTTC. It yields the protein CASSYASGTVFLGEQYF.

This clonotype qualifies as medium-sized. The V call is TRBV6-6, the J call TRBJ1-2; D might be TRBD1 (6 bases). V was trimmed by 10 bases and J by 8 bases, leaving 20 bases between them. CDR3 length equals 13 residues. CDR1 is MNHNY, CDR2 SVGAGI, per germline (reference sequence). CDR3 coding DNA: TGTGCCACCGTGAGGGGGGCGCGCACCGGCTACACCTTC. Translating gives CATVRGARTGYTF.

The chain carries TRBV4-1 and TRBJ2-1; TRBD2 agrees at 9 bases. The V and J ends lost 3 bases and 8 bases, in that order; junction bases with no gene match: 11. There are 16 residues in the CDR3. Per the germline V gene, CDR1 is MGHRA and CDR2 is YSYEKL. The CDR3 nucleotides are TGCGCCAGCAGCCATGAGCGGGGGGCCCTCGGGGATGAGCAGTTCTTC. Its translation: CASSHERGALGDEQFF.

In this sample, this clonotype is medium-sized. The chain recombines TRBV6-5 with TRBJ1-1, with D unresolved. The CDR3 length is 12 residues. From germline, CDR1 is MNHEY and CDR2 SVGAGI. Trimming cost V 5 bases and J 11 bases, with 15 bases left between them. DNA of the CDR3: TGTGCCAGCAGTGCCGACATGTCAGTGGCTTTCTTT. Translated, it gives CASSADMSVAFF.

This clonotype was detected only once. Being one base from a much bigger clone, this may be a read error. In DNA form, the CDR3 reads TGTGCCAGCAGTACTCGGGACAGGGGAACCTACGTGCAGTACTTC. It encodes CASSTRDRGTYVQYF. The chain carries TRBV7-3 and TRBJ2-7, with 10 bases identical to TRBD1. This CDR3 is 15 amino acids long. Germline V gene lookup returns CDR1 SGHTA and CDR2 FQGTGA. Combining the CDR3 with reference TRBV7-3 and TRBJ2-7 gives the whole variable domain GAGVSQTPSNKVTEKGKYVELRCDPISGHTALYWYRQSLGQGPEFLIYFQGTGAADDSGLPNDRFFAVRPEGSVSTLKIQRTERGDSAVYLCASSTRDRGTYVQYFGPGTRLTVT.

This clonotype is deemed medium-sized (0.01 to 0.1%). This chain joins TRBV30 and TRBJ1-3; no clear D gene. In germline, CDR1 is GTSNPN, CDR2 SVGIG (reference sequence). The CDR3 runs 13 residues. V gave up 0 bases and J gave up 0 bases, with 3 bases separating them. CDR3 loop: CAWSVISGNTIYF. In nucleotides, the CDR3 is TGTGCCTGGAGTGTAATCTCTGGAAACACCATATATTTT.

Judged by abundance, this clonotype is medium-sized. The gene calls are TRBV5-5 and TRBJ1-3, with D tentatively TRBD1 (5 bases). Trimming removed 0 bases from V and 2 bases from J, with 12 bases in between. Germline lookup yields CDR1 SGHKS and CDR2 YYEKEE (reference sequence). The CDR3 contains 16 residues. CDR3 bases: TGTGCCAGCAGCTTGGCCGCTACGACAGCTGGAAACACCATATATTTT. It translates to CASSLAATTAGNTIYF.

A word on this clonotype: A much larger clone sits a single nucleotide away, making a read error possible. The rearrangement joins TRBV9 to TRBJ1-2; D may be TRBD1 (5 bases). V lost 4 bases and J lost 2, with 12 bases in between. Per germline, CDR1 SGDLS and CDR2 YYNGEE. The CDR3 sequence is 14 residues long. The CDR3 reads CASSLEGNNYGYTF. The CDR3 DNA is TGTGCCAGCAGCTTAGAGGGGAACAACTATGGCTACACCTTC.

This clonotype is labeled as medium-sized. CDR3: CASSPPWGGRIEAFF. The CDR3 DNA reads TGTGCCAGTAGTCCCCCGTGGGGGGGGCGCATCGAAGCTTTCTTT. The chain uses TRBV19 and TRBJ1-1; tentative D call: TRBD1 (6 bases). The CDR3 contains 15 residues. Trimming removed 5 bases from V and 8 bases from J, with 21 bases in between. Per the germline V gene, CDR1 is LNHDA and CDR2 is SQIVND (reference sequence).